This TCR beta chain was sequenced for a study of T-cell memory formation after mild COVID-19. On the study more broadly: Clusters of TCRs were largely donor specific. General study findings and limits: The pre-infection memory compartment contained some responding clones, suggesting cross-reactive memory joined. Mainly CM and EM harbored the contracting CD4+ clones; mainly EMRA harbored the CD8+ ones. Clonal second-wave expansions that peaked on day 37 had unconfirmed SARS-CoV-2 specificity.

Each CDR3 protein is one row after TCRdb ran MiXCR on the 5' RACE reads. The sample holds around 370,000 distinct CDR3 sequences, approximately 21% seen once. V trimming: 5 bases; J trimming: 3 bases; junction bases outside the gene matches: 9. The CDR3 contains 16 residues. Germline V gives CDR1 SGHTA, CDR2 FQGNSA. About this clonotype itself: Its matching antigen is unknown.

Source material: PBMCs or a T cell subset sorted from them (not recorded which). This chain joins TRBV7-2 and TRBJ1-4; 7 bases line up with TRBD1. This receptor was taken from an adult woman who had mild COVID-19 (a few samples of this study predate the infection). Cell type and time point are not known. The CDR3 DNA reads TGTGCCAGCAGCGCCAACCGGGACAGACCTAATGAAAAACTGTTTTTT. This codes for CASSANRDRPNEKLFF.